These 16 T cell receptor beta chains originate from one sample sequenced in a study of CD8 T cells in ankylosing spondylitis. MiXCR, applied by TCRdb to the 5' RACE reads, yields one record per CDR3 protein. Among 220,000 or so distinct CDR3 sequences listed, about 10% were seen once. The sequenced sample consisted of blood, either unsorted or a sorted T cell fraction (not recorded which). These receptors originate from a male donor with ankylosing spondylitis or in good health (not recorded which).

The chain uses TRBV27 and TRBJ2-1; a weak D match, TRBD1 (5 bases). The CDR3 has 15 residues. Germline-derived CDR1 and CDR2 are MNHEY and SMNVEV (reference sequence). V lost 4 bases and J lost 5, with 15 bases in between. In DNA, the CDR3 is TGTGCCAGCAGTTCGGCAGGGAAAGGGAACAATGAGCAGTTCTTC. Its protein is CASSSAGKGNNEQFF.

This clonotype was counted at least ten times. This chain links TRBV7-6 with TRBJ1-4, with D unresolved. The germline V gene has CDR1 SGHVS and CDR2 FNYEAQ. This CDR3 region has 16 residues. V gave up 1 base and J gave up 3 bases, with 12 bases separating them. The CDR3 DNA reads TGTGCCAGCAGCTTAGTTCAAGCATCCGCTAATGAAAAACTGTTTTTT. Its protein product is CASSLVQASANEKLFF.

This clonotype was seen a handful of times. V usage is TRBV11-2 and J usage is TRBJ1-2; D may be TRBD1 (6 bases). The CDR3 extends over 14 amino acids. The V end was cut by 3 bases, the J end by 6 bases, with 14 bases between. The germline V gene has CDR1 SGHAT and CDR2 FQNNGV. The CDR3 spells CASSFPAGEDGYTF. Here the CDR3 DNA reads TGTGCCAGCAGCTTCCCGGCAGGGGAGGATGGCTACACCTTC.

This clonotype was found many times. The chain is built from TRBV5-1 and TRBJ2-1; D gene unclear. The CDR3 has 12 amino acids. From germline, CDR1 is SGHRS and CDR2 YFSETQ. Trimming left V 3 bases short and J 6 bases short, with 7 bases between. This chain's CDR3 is CASSSSSNEQFF. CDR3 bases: TGCGCCAGCAGCTCCTCGAGCAATGAGCAGTTCTTC.

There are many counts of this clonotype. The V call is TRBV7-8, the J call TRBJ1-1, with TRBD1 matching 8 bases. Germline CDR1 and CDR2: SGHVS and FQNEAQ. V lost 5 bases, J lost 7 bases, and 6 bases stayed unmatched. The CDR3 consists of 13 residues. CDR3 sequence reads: CASSDRGGFEAFF. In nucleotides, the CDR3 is TGTGCCAGCAGCGACAGGGGTGGGTTTGAAGCTTTCTTT.

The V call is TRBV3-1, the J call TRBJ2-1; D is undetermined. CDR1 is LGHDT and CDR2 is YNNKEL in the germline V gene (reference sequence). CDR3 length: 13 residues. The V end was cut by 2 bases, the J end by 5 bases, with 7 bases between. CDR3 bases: TGTGCCAGCAGCCAAACCAGTCACAATGAGCAGTTCTTC. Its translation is CASSQTSHNEQFF.

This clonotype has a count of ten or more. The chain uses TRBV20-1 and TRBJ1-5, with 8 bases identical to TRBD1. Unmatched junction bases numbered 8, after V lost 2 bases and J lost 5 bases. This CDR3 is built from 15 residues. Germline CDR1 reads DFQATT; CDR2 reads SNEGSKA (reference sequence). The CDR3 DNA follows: TGCAGTGCTAGACCGACAGGGGTCACTGATCAGCCCCAGCATTTT. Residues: CSARPTGVTDQPQHF.

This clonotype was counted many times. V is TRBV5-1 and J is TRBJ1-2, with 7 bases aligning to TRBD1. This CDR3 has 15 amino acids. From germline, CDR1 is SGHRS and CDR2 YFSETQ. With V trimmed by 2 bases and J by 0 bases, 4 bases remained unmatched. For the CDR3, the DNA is TGCGCCAGCAGCTTTGGCGACAGGGCTAACTATGGCTACACCTTC. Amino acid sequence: CASSFGDRANYGYTF.

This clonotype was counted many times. Here the CDR3 DNA reads TGCAGTGCCATATTAGCGGGGGAACCCACCGGGGAGCTGTTTTTT. It is translated as CSAILAGEPTGELFF. The rearrangement joins TRBV20-1 to TRBJ2-2, with 9 positions matching TRBD2. V lost 6 bases, J lost 4 bases, and 9 bases stayed unmatched. CDR3 size: 15 residues. Germline V gene sequence: CDR1 DFQATT, CDR2 SNEGSKA (reference sequence).

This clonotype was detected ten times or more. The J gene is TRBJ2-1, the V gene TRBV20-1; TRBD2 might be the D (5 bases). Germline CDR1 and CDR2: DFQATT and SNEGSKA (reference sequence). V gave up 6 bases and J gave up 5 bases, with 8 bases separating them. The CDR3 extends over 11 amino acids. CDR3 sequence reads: CSARGNNEQFF. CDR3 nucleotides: TGCAGTGCCCGGGGAAACAATGAGCAGTTCTTC.

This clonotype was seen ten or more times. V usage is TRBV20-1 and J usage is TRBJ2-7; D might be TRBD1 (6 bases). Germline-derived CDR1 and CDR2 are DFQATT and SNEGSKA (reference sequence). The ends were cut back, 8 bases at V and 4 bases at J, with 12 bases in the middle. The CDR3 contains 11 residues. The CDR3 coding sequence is TGCAGTTGCAAACAGGGTTACGAGCAGTACTTC. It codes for CSCKQGYEQYF.

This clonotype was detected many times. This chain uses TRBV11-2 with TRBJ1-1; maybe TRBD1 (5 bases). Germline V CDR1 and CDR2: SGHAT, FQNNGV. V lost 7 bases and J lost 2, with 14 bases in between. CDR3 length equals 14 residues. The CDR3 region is CASIIGAANTEAFF. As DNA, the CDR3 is TGTGCCAGCATCATAGGGGCGGCTAACACTGAAGCTTTCTTT. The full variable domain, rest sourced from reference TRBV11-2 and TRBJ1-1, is EAGVAQSPRYKIIEKRQSVAFWCNPISGHATLYWYQQILGQGPKLLIQFQNNGVVDDSQLPKDRFSAERLKGVDSTLKIQPAKLEDSAVYLCASIIGAANTEAFFGQGTRLTVV.

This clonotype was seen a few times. CDR3 coding DNA: TGTGCCAGCAACTCGGCTCAAGGACAGGGGAGTCGGAACTATGGCTACACCTTC. Translation: CASNSAQGQGSRNYGYTF. The V and J genes are TRBV28 and TRBJ1-2; 9 bases align to TRBD1. CDR1 is MDHEN and CDR2 is SYDVKM in the germline V gene. The CDR3 is 18 amino acids. After removal of 7 bases from V and 2 bases from J, the junction contained 17 bases not matched to a gene.

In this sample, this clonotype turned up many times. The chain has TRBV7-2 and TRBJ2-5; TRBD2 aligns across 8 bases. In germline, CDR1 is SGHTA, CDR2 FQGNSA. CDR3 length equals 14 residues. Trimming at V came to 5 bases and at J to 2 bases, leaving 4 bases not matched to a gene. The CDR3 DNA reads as TGTGCCAGCAGCCCGGGGGGGGCGCAAGAGACCCAGTACTTC. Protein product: CASSPGGAQETQYF.

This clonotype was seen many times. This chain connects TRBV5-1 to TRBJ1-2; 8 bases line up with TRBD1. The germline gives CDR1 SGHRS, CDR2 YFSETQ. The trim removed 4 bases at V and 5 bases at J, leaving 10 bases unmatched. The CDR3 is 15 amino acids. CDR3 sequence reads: CASSPMAGQEYGYTF. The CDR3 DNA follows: TGCGCCAGCAGCCCTATGGCGGGACAGGAGTATGGCTACACCTTC.

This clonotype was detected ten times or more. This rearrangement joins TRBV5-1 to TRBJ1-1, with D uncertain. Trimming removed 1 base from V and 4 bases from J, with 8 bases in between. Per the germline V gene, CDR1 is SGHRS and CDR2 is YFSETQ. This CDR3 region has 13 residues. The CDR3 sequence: CASSLQDSTEAFF. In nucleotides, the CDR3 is TGCGCCAGCAGCTTGCAGGATAGCACTGAAGCTTTCTTT.